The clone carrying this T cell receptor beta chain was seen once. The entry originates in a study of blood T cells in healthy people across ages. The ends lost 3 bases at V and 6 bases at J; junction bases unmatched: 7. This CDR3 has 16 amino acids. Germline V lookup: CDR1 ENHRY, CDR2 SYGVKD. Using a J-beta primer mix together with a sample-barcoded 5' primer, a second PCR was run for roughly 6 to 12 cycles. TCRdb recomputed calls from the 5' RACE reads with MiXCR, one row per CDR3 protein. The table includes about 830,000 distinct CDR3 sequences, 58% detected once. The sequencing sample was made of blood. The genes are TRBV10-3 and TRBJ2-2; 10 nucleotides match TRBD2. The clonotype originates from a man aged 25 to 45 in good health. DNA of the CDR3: TGTGCCATCAGTGATCCCAGCGGGAGGGCGCCCGGGGAGCTGTTTTTT. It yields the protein CAISDPSGRAPGELFF.